The next 29 T cell receptor beta chains were all read from a single sample in a study of blood T cell repertoires in COVID-19. Sequencing used immunoSEQ multiplex PCR; TCRdb keeps in-frame clones, though not all of them. Of some 270,000 clones in the sample, 80% to 90% are singletons; the top ten hold 2.5% to 3.5%. The sequenced sample was PBMCs or T cells enriched from blood (not recorded which). The receptors stem from a middle-aged woman who had been exposed to COVID-19.

V and J are TRBV12-3 or TRBV12-4 and TRBJ2-7; unclear D gene. The CDR3 covers 13 residues. The ends were cut back, 5 bases at V and 2 bases at J, with 10 bases in the middle. Here the CDR3 reads CASSTPRTYEQYF. The CDR3 DNA is TGTGCCAGCAGTACCCCTAGGACCTACGAGCAGTACTTC.

V gene TRBV10-3 combines with J gene TRBJ2-2; D ambiguous. The V gene lost 3 bases and the J gene lost 0 bases, with 8 bases spanning the gap. Germline CDR1 is ENHRY and CDR2 is SYGVKD. This CDR3 has 15 amino acids. The CDR3 sequence is CAISDSVANTGELFF. CDR3 in DNA: TGTGCCATCAGTGATAGTGTCGCGAACACCGGGGAGCTGTTTTTT.

V usage is TRBV4-2 and J usage is TRBJ2-5; 12 bases are a match to TRBD2. J gave up 6 bases and V 5 bases, and 7 bases lay outside the gene matches. This CDR3 has 15 amino acids. Per germline, CDR1 LGHNA and CDR2 YNFKEQ. DNA of the CDR3: TGTGCCAGCAGCGGCCGGACTAGCGGGGCGAAGACCCAGTACTTC. The encoded protein is CASSGRTSGAKTQYF.

The genes are TRBV28 and TRBJ2-5; 11 bases match TRBD2. CDR3 length equals 16 residues. CDR1 MDHEN and CDR2 SYDVKM come from the germline V gene. After removal of 6 bases from V and 3 bases from J, the junction contained 9 bases not matched to a gene. The CDR3 nucleotides read TGTGCCAGCAGACTTAATAGCGGGGGGGTCGAAGAGACCCAGTACTTC. Translating gives CASRLNSGGVEETQYF.

This clone was seen once. V gene TRBV29-1 combines with J gene TRBJ1-2; possible D gene TRBD1, 5 bases. The CDR3 has 10 amino acids. Germline V gives CDR1 SQVTM, CDR2 ANQGSEA. With 6 bases removed from V and 8 bases from J, the gap between germline ends came to 10 bases. The chain's CDR3 is CSVGDFGYTF. The CDR3 nucleotides are TGCAGCGTGGGGGACTTCGGCTACACCTTC.

The chain joins TRBV28 to TRBJ2-2; unclear D gene. The germline gives CDR1 MDHEN, CDR2 SYDVKM. The CDR3 has 16 residues. V dropped 4 bases and J dropped 6 bases, with 18 bases sitting between them. The CDR3 DNA sequence: TGTGCCAGCAGTTACCCGACTCGGCGCCGTTCCGGGGAGCTGTTTTTT. This encodes CASSYPTRRRSGELFF.

J is TRBJ2-7 and V is TRBV28; 11 nucleotides match TRBD1. This CDR3 spans 16 amino acids. Looked up from germline, CDR1 is MDHEN and CDR2 is SYDVKM. V trimming: 4 bases; J trimming: 6 bases; junction bases outside the gene matches: 11. DNA for the CDR3: TGTGCCAGCAGTTCATTTCCGGGACAGGGGGGTCTCGAGCAGTACTTC. It codes for CASSSFPGQGGLEQYF.

This clone was detected many times. V usage is TRBV4-1 and J usage is TRBJ2-1, with 7 bases aligning to TRBD1. Trimming at V came to 6 bases and at J to 4 bases, leaving 12 bases not matched to a gene. The CDR3 sequence is 16 residues long. Germline values: CDR1 MGHRA, CDR2 YSYEKL. The CDR3 sequence is CASRDPRGTEYNEQFF. For the CDR3, the DNA is TGCGCCAGCAGGGACCCCCGAGGGACAGAGTACAATGAGCAGTTCTTC.

This sequence joins TRBV25-1 and TRBJ2-3; TRBD1 is a possible D gene (5 bases). CDR3 length: 16 residues. Germline CDR1 reads MGHDK; CDR2 reads SYGVNS. Deletions cut 1 base from V and 3 bases from J, with 14 bases between. CDR3 DNA sequence: TGTGCCAGCAGTGAATCGAAGGGGATTAGGACAGATACGCAGTATTTT. It codes for CASSESKGIRTDTQYF. The entire variable domain, with the rest obtained from reference TRBV25-1 and TRBJ2-3, is as follows: EADIYQTPRYLVIGTGKKITLECSQTMGHDKMYWYQQDPGMELHLIHYSYGVNSTEKGDLSSESTVSRIRTEHFPLTLESARPSHTSQYLCASSESKGIRTDTQYFGPGTRLTVL.

The chain is built from TRBV5-4 and TRBJ1-1; TRBD1 matches 7 bases. Germline CDR1 reads SGHNT; CDR2 reads YYREEE (reference sequence). With V trimmed by 0 bases and J by 6 bases, 11 bases remained unmatched. The CDR3 covers 16 residues. CDR3 bases: TGTGCCAGCAGCTTGGCCGGGGACAGCTTTTCCTCTGAAGCTTTCTTT. Protein sequence: CASSLAGDSFSSEAFF.

The rearrangement links TRBV11-2 to TRBJ2-1; TRBD2 agrees at 7 bases. The CDR3 sequence is 12 residues long. With 5 bases clipped from V and 5 bases from J, the junction kept 0 bases outside the gene matches. Looked up from germline, CDR1 is SGHAT and CDR2 is FQNNGV. CDR3 bases: TGTGCCAGCAGCGGGGGGGACAATGAGCAGTTCTTC. This sequence encodes CASSGGDNEQFF.

The chain uses TRBV7-3 and TRBJ1-2, with 9 bases aligning to TRBD1. Germline V gene lookup returns CDR1 SGHTA and CDR2 FQGTGA. The CDR3 is made up of 15 amino acids. V gave up 3 bases and J gave up 2 bases; unmatched junction bases: 4. DNA for the CDR3: TGTGCCAGCAGCTTCGATGGACAGGGGAACTATGGCTACACCTTC. It codes for CASSFDGQGNYGYTF.

This clone appeared a single time. The rearrangement uses TRBV18 and TRBJ1-5; D is unresolved. The germline V gene has CDR1 KGHSH and CDR2 LQKENI. The CDR3 loop spans 14 amino acids. V lost 6 bases and J 5 bases, leaving 14 bases between the germline ends. The CDR3 nucleotides read TGTGCCAGCTCCGCGGGGAAGAGGGATCAGCCCCAGCATTTT. Translating gives CASSAGKRDQPQHF.

CDR3 amino acids: CASSVGTANTEAFF. The CDR3 DNA sequence: TGTGCCAGCAGCGTTGGGACAGCTAACACTGAAGCTTTCTTT. The V gene is TRBV7-8, the J gene TRBJ1-1, with TRBD1 matching over 7 bases. Germline-derived CDR1 and CDR2 are SGHVS and FQNEAQ. V dropped 5 bases and J dropped 2; count of bases not matched to a gene: 5. This CDR3 region has 14 residues.

This chain connects TRBV9 to TRBJ1-2; D remains unclear. CDR1 SGDLS and CDR2 YYNGEE come from the germline V gene. This CDR3 contains 15 residues. V dropped 1 base and J dropped 1 base, with 11 bases sitting between them. The CDR3 region is CASSVMENYNYGYTF. The CDR3 DNA is TGTGCCAGCAGCGTAATGGAGAACTATAACTATGGCTACACCTTC.

V usage is TRBV28 and J usage is TRBJ2-3; a possible D gene is TRBD2 (6 bases). Germline V lookup: CDR1 MDHEN, CDR2 SYDVKM. V lost 4 bases and J 4 bases, leaving 15 bases between the germline ends. This CDR3 has 15 residues. CDR3 sequence (DNA): TGTGCCAGCAGTTCCCCGACTAGTTACGCAGATACGCAGTATTTT. It yields the protein CASSSPTSYADTQYF.

The chain links TRBV28 to TRBJ2-2; D is uncertain. Germline CDR1 MDHEN, CDR2 SYDVKM. V lost 4 bases to trimming and J lost 7 bases, with 7 bases between them. The CDR3 has 12 residues. This CDR3 is CASSSLDGELFF. DNA of the CDR3: TGTGCCAGCAGTTCTTTAGACGGGGAGCTGTTTTTT.

The V and J genes are TRBV4-3 and TRBJ2-1; D is possibly TRBD2 (5 bases). The CDR3 consists of 14 residues. The germline CDR1 and CDR2 sequences are LGHNA and YSLEER. Trimming removed 0 bases from V and 6 bases from J, with 9 bases in between. The CDR3 sequence is CASSQDLGGNEQFF. The CDR3 DNA reads TGCGCCAGCAGCCAAGATCTCGGAGGCAATGAGCAGTTCTTC.

V and J are TRBV2 and TRBJ2-3, with unresolved D. The V and J ends lost 5 bases and 0 bases respectively, with 9 bases between them. The CDR3 covers 14 residues. Germline assignment: CDR1 SNHLY and CDR2 FYNNEI. CDR3 nucleotides: TGTGCCAGCAGTCCCCTGGCTAGCACAGATACGCAGTATTTT. This translates into CASSPLASTDTQYF.

CDR3 DNA: TGCGCCAGCAGCTTGGCCCCGGGACAGGGGGCTGAAGCTTTCTTT. Protein product: CASSLAPGQGAEAFF. The V gene is TRBV5-1, the J gene TRBJ1-1; 11 nucleotides line up with TRBD1. V shed 0 bases, J shed 6 bases, and the junction held 4 bases outside the gene matches. Germline assignment: CDR1 SGHRS and CDR2 YFSETQ. The length of the CDR3 is 15 residues.

The V and J genes are TRBV27 and TRBJ2-1; D remains ambiguous. Trimming took off 5 bases at V and 8 bases at J, with 13 bases between the two ends. Germline lookup yields CDR1 MNHEY and CDR2 SMNVEV (reference sequence). CDR3 length: 13 amino acids. CDR3 amino acids: CASSPIPGHEQFF. In DNA form, the CDR3 reads TGTGCCAGCAGTCCCATCCCAGGCCATGAGCAGTTCTTC.

The genes are TRBV6-5 and TRBJ1-1; D gene uncertain. CDR3 length: 16 amino acids. Trimming removed 0 bases at V and 0 bases at J, with 11 bases between. Looked up from germline, CDR1 is MNHEY and CDR2 is SVGAGI. The CDR3: CASSYSFTSMNTEAFF. The DNA of the CDR3 is TGTGCCAGCAGTTACTCGTTCACTTCTATGAACACTGAAGCTTTCTTT.

The chain joins TRBV2 to TRBJ2-3; TRBD1 matches at 8 bases. In germline, CDR1 is SNHLY, CDR2 FYNNEI. V lost 4 bases, J lost 2 bases, and 17 bases stayed unmatched. The CDR3 spans 19 residues. CDR3 sequence (DNA): TGTGCCAGCAGTGTCTCGTTTGGACAGGGTACCCGTGTCACAGATACGCAGTATTTT. Translation gives CASSVSFGQGTRVTDTQYF.

This chain uses TRBV19 with TRBJ1-2; maybe TRBD1 (5 bases). Germline V CDR1 and CDR2: LNHDA, SQIVND (reference sequence). The V end was cut by 4 bases, the J end by 4 bases, with 16 bases between. The CDR3 runs to 15 residues. CDR3 in amino acids: CASSTSGGGSYGYTF. CDR3 bases: TGTGCCAGTAGTACCTCCGGGGGGGGAAGCTATGGCTACACCTTC.

This chain joins TRBV24-1 and TRBJ2-3; 8 bases line up with TRBD1. Trimming removed 3 bases from V and 1 base from J; junction bases left unmatched: 5. This CDR3 comprises 16 residues. Germline V CDR1 and CDR2: KGHDR, SFDVKD. This CDR3 is CATSDPLTGGTDTQYF. CDR3 DNA sequence: TGTGCCACCAGTGATCCATTGACAGGGGGCACAGATACGCAGTATTTT.

The chain is built from TRBV7-9 and TRBJ1-2, with D perhaps TRBD1 (5 bases). The CDR3 is 16 amino acids. V dropped 0 bases and J dropped 8 bases, with 19 bases sitting between them. Germline V CDR1 and CDR2: SEHNR, FQNEAQ (reference sequence). The CDR3: CASSLAFPFRALGYTF. CDR3 sequence (DNA): TGTGCCAGCAGCTTAGCTTTTCCTTTCAGGGCTCTCGGCTACACCTTC.

For the CDR3, the DNA is TGTGCCAGCAGATTTACCCAAGGAAGTAGCGAGCAGTTCTTC. Translated: CASRFTQGSSEQFF. The chain is built from TRBV11-3 and TRBJ2-1, with unresolved D. The CDR3 sequence is 14 residues long. Germline assignment: CDR1 SGHNT and CDR2 YENEEA. V was shortened by 6 bases and J by 10 bases, with 19 bases between the two germline ends.

The rearrangement links TRBV28 to TRBJ1-1; possibly TRBD1 for D (5 bases). Trimming shortened V by 5 bases and J by 11 bases, and 12 bases separated the two germline ends. Per the germline V gene, CDR1 is MDHEN and CDR2 is SYDVKM. The CDR3 has 11 amino acids. This CDR3 is CASSPRGRAFF. CDR3 DNA sequence: TGTGCCAGCAGTCCAAGGGGCCGGGCTTTCTTT.

V usage is TRBV6-5 and J usage is TRBJ1-1; the match to TRBD1 covers 10 bases. The CDR3 contains 14 residues. V lost 5 bases and J lost 4; bases outside the gene matches: 4. Germline V gene data show CDR1 as MNHEY and CDR2 as SVGAGI. CDR3: CASSPWDRGTEAFF. DNA for the CDR3: TGTGCCAGCAGTCCTTGGGACAGGGGCACTGAAGCTTTCTTT.